This TCR beta chain was sequenced during a study of blood T cell repertoires in COVID-19. Turning to the study itself: T cells, B-cell-depleted T cells, or PBMCs provided the cDNA or gDNA that served as material.

Sequenced by immunoSEQ multiplex PCR; TCRdb stores in-frame clones only, minus some. Seen here are 190,000 or so clones, around 87% observed once, and the top ten hold around 0.63%. The receptor comes from a man between 50 and 59 years old with acute or convalescent COVID-19. Sequencing was done on a sample of peripheral blood.

The CDR3 here is CSVEELNSATNEKLFF. For the CDR3, the DNA is TGCAGCGTTGAAGAATTAAACTCTGCAACTAATGAAAAACTGTTTTTT. The chain combines TRBV29-1 with TRBJ1-4, with unresolved D. CDR3 size: 16 residues. CDR1 and CDR2 (germline): SQVTM, ANQGSEA. Trimming shortened V by 0 bases and J by 0 bases, and 11 bases separated the two germline ends.